This TCR beta chain was observed in a study of T cell repertoires in cytomegalovirus infection. Whole-study context: Selection of CMV epitopes for the study included recently identified HLA-C-restricted and well-studied HLA-B-restricted ones. Evidence of both CMV infection and a matching HLA type came from public TCR beta signatures.

As concerns this clonotype: Antigen specificity is unknown.

TCRdb re-called the reads with MiXCR, one entry per CDR3 protein. The data contain roughly 100,000 distinct CDR3 sequences, 35% to 50% of them seen just once; the ten biggest clones take up around 74%. Germline V gene sequence: CDR1 MNHGY, CDR2 SAAAGT. The V end was cut by 4 bases, the J end by 6 bases, with 12 bases between. This CDR3 is built from 14 residues. This sequence originates from a human donor in good health (CMV status not recorded). Some clones in this sample may be carry-over from other donors' samples. The sample was CD8+ T cells from cultured PBMCs, taken from culture after CMV antigen stimulation. The V call is TRBV6-8, the J call TRBJ1-4; D remains ambiguous. The CDR3: CASSSTGMYEKLFF. The CDR3 DNA reads as TGTGCCAGCAGTTCTACCGGGATGTATGAAAAACTGTTTTTT.